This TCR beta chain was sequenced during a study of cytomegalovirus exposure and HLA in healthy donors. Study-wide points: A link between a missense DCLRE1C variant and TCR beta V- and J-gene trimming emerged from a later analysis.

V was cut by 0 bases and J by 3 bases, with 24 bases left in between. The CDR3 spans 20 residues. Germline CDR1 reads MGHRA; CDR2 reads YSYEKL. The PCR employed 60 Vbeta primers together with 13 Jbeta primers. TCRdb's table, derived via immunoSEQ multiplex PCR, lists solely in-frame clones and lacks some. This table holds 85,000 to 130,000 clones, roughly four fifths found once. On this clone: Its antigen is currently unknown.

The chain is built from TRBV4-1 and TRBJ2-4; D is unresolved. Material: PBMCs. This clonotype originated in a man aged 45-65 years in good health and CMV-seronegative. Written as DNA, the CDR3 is TGCGCCAGCAGCCAAGACCCAGTATCGTCAGGCAGGTCCGGCAAAAACATTCAGTACTTC. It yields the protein CASSQDPVSSGRSGKNIQYF.